The 2 T cell receptor beta chains given below trace back to one sample, sequenced in a study of T cells expressing NK-cell markers. Reanalyzing the 5' RACE reads, TCRdb keeps one entry per CDR3 protein, without DNA. The sample table includes 90,000 to 130,000 distinct CDR3 sequences. Sequencing input: blood T cells: a sorted CD56 or NKG2C T cell subset, CD4+ or CD8+ T cells, or bulk PBMC T cells (not recorded which). The receptors originated from a woman aged 18 to 69 in good health.

This chain connects TRBV27 to TRBJ2-1. This CDR3 contains 16 residues. Germline loops: CDR1 MNHEY, CDR2 SMNVEV (reference sequence). CDR3 in amino acids: CASSLSIGLKYNEQFF.

The rearrangement uses TRBV24-1 and TRBJ2-7; TCRdb returns TRBD2, unconfirmable since there is no DNA. The V gene's germline CDR1 is KGHDR and CDR2 SFDVKD. The CDR3 consists of 12 residues. The CDR3 spells CATSQLGYEQYF.